These T cell receptor beta chains were read from a single sample in a study of blood T cell repertoires in COVID-19. Profiling relied on immunoSEQ multiplex PCR, and the TCRdb table lists in-frame clones only, not all of them. The sample contains about 77,000 clones, 75% to 85% of which appear only once. Sequencing was performed on peripheral blood. These receptors were obtained from a woman aged 70 to 79 with acute or convalescent COVID-19. CDR3s include the opening cysteine and the closing phenylalanine or tryptophan. Each record gives: D gene, clone size, J gene, V gene, CDR3 protein, CDR3 DNA. A D gene is named only where the DNA matches it firmly. Not every row has a clone size; where given, it reads once, few, many or a size class.

d_call: TRBD1; clone_size: NA; j_call: TRBJ1-1; v_call: TRBV7-9; cdr3_aa: CASSSGQGAGRAEAFF; cdr3_nt: TGTGCCAGCAGCTCCGGACAGGGGGCAGGGAGGGCTGAAGCTTTCTTT
d_call: NA; clone_size: NA; j_call: TRBJ1-5; v_call: TRBV5-1; cdr3_aa: CASDSTGQHYQPQHF; cdr3_nt: TGCGCCAGCGATAGCACCGGACAGCACTATCAGCCCCAGCATTTT
d_call: NA; clone_size: NA; j_call: TRBJ1-1; v_call: TRBV4-3; cdr3_aa: CASSQADSEAFF; cdr3_nt: TGCGCCAGCAGCCAAGCGGACTCTGAAGCTTTCTTT
d_call: NA; clone_size: NA; j_call: TRBJ1-1; v_call: TRBV18; cdr3_aa: CASSPNGGYTEAFF; cdr3_nt: TGTGCCAGCTCACCTAACGGGGGTTACACTGAAGCTTTCTTT
d_call: NA; clone_size: NA; j_call: TRBJ2-2; v_call: TRBV9; cdr3_aa: CASSGGGTGELFF; cdr3_nt: TGTGCCAGCAGTGGGGGCGGAACCGGGGAGCTGTTTTTT
d_call: NA; clone_size: NA; j_call: TRBJ1-1; v_call: TRBV5-8; cdr3_aa: CASSLAGVKAFF; cdr3_nt: TGTGCCAGCAGCTTAGCAGGGGTAAAAGCTTTCTTT
d_call: TRBD2; clone_size: NA; j_call: TRBJ2-7; v_call: TRBV5-8; cdr3_aa: CASSLRGGSYEQYF; cdr3_nt: TGTGCCAGCAGTCTCCGGGGGGGTTCCTACGAGCAGTACTTC
d_call: NA; clone_size: NA; j_call: TRBJ2-2; v_call: TRBV6-5; cdr3_aa: CASTNGQNTGELFF; cdr3_nt: TGTGCCAGCACAAACGGACAGAACACCGGGGAGCTGTTTTTT
d_call: NA; clone_size: few; j_call: TRBJ1-2; v_call: TRBV29-1; cdr3_aa: CSVDLLQGDYNYGYTF; cdr3_nt: TGCAGCGTTGACCTCTTACAGGGAGACTATAACTATGGCTACACCTTC
d_call: NA; clone_size: NA; j_call: TRBJ1-1; v_call: TRBV9; cdr3_aa: CASSAPKTGTNTEAFF; cdr3_nt: TGTGCCAGCAGCGCACCAAAGACAGGTACGAACACTGAAGCTTTCTTT